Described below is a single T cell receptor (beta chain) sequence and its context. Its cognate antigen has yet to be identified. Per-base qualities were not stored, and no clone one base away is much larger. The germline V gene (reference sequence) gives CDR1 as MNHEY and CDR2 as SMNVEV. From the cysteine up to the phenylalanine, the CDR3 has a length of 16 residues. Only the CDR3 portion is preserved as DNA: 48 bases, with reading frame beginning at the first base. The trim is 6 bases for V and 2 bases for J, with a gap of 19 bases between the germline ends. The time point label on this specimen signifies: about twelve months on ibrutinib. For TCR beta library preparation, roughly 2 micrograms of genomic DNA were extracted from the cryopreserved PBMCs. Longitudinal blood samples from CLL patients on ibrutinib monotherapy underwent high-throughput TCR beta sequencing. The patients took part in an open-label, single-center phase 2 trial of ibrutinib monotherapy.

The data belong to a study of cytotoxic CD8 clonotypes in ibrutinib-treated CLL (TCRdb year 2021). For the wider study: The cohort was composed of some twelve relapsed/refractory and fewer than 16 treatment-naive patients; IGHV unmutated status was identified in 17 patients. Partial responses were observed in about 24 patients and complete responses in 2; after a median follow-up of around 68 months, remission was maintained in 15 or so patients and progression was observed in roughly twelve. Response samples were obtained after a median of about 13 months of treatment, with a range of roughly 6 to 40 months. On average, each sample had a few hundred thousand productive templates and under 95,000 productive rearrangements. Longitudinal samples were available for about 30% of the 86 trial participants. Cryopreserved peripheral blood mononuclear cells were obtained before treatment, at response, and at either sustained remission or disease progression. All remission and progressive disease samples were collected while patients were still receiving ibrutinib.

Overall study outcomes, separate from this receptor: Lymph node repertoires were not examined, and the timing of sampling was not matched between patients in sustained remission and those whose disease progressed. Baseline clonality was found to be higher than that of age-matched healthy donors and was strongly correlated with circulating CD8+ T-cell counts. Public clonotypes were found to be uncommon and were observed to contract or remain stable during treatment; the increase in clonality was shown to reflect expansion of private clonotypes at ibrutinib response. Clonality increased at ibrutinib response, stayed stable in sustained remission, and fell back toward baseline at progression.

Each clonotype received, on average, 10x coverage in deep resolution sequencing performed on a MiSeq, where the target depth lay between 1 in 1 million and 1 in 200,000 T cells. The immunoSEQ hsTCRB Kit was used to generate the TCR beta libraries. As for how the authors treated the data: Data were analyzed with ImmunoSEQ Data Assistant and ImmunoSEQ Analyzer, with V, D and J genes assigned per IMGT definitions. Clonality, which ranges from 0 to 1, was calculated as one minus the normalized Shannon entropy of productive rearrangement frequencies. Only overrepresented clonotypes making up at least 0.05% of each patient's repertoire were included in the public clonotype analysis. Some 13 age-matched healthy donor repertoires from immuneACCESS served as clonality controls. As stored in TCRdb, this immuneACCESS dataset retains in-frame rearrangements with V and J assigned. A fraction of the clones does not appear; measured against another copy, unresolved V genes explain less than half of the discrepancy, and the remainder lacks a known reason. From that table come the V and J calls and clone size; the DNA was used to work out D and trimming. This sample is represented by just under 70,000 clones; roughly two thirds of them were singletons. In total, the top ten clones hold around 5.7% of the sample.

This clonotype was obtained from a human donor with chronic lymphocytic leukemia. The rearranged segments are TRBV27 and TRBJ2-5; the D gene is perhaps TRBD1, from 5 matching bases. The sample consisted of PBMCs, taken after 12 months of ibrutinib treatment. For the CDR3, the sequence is CASREYPTQGQETQYF. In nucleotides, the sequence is TGTGCCAGCAGAGAATACCCGACCCAGGGTCAAGAGACCCAGTACTTC.